This TCR beta chain is drawn from a study of shared clonotypes between healthy human individuals. The table came from immunoSEQ multiplex PCR; TCRdb's copy has only in-frame clones and leaves some out. The table lists about 590,000 clones, nearly 97% of them singletons, with around 0.097% in the top ten. The length of the CDR3 is 16 residues. CDR1 and CDR2 (germline): MNHEY, SVGAGI. After removal of 0 bases from V and 4 bases from J, the junction contained 7 bases not matched to a gene. For this clone: What it binds is unknown.

Study results and caveats: Shared clonotypes across all four donors exceeded non-shared ones in generation probability. Blood was the sole source, and tissue repertoires probably differ.

Naive CD8 cells were CD45RO-negative, positively selected for CCR7, excluding terminally differentiated effector memory CD45RA+ cells. The study drew all its donors from Caucasian adults living in Nashville, Tennessee. The sequencing sample was made of naive CD8+ T cells sorted from blood. The chain recombines TRBV6-5 with TRBJ1-2; TRBD1 matches at 8 bases. The TCR originated in a woman aged 25 to 45 in good health. The CDR3 sequence: CASSYSRTGKAYGYTF. CDR3 nucleotide sequence: TGTGCCAGCAGTTACTCGAGGACAGGGAAAGCCTATGGCTACACCTTC.